The T cell receptor (beta chain) under discussion was sequenced for a study of blood T cells in healthy people across ages (dated by TCRdb to the mid-2010s). Notes on the research overall: In model experiments, template switching captured roughly one uniquely barcoded TCR beta cDNA molecule for every two T cells. Age-related changes in TCR beta repertoire diversity were measured in the study by deep sequencing normalized with unique cDNA molecular identifiers. The donors were divided into four age groups: young (average around 15 years), middle-aged (about 41), aged (about 60) and long-lived (roughly 82). Donors of different ages were randomly distributed across sequencing lanes to avoid experimental bias. Using the same blood draw, the study looked at two additional independent replicas of 1 million unique cDNA reads for two donors, one aged 18 to 29 and the other aged 80 or older.

The library was generated by 5' RACE. Reads for this sample came from an Illumina HiSeq 2500. A second about 7 to 11 cycle PCR used a sample-barcoded 5' primer and a J-beta primer mix. A template-switch 5' adaptor carrying 12 random nucleotides introduced a unique molecular identifier onto each TCR beta cDNA molecule. At least 3 million CDR3-containing paired-end reads were obtained from each sample. All of the RNA was converted into first-strand cDNA using the Mint cDNA synthesis kit, with a TRBC-specific oligonucleotide serving as the primer. All cDNA was treated with uracil-DNA glycosylase and then went through a first 18-cycle PCR with the universal primers M1SS and BC2_uni_R. In the paper's pipeline: For normalization, 1 million high-quality reads, each with a distinct molecular identifier, were randomly selected from each sample. Reads with shared molecular identifiers were discarded instead of being binned into consensus sequences. MiTCR, set to a Q25 quality threshold and the strictest error-elimination algorithm, was used for CDR3 identification, clonotype clustering and error correction. A nonparametric unseen species model using Euler transformation provided a lower-bound estimate of total TCR beta diversity. Starting from the raw public reads, TCRdb applied fastp trimming at Q25, assembled clones with MiXCR and retained in-frame beta chains. Under each unique CDR3 protein, matching rows form one entry showing the most common genes and DNA. TCRdb, not the original authors, processed these V and J calls. The sample table contains about a million distinct CDR3 sequences; only one count was recorded for about 53% of them. Over 20% of the sample comes from the top ten.

Systemically healthy Caucasian individuals from Russia, roughly 40 in total and aged 6 to 90 years, were included as donors. About 9.8 milliliters of peripheral blood were drawn from each donor into EDTA-treated Vacutainer tubes. PBMCs were isolated by Ficoll-Paque density-gradient centrifugation, with at least 7 million obtained per sample. Trizol reagent was used to extract total RNA from the PBMCs, yielding at least 5 micrograms per sample. Naive CD45RAhigh/CD27high T cell percentages were measured by flow cytometry on a PBMC aliquot from every donor. A note on this clonotype: Its antigen remains undetermined. The limits of the CDR3 on the DNA are not certain, so only TCRdb's listed CDR3 is given.

The CDR3 holds 22 amino acids from the cysteine to the phenylalanine. The germline V gene yields SGHTA for CDR1 and FQGTGA for CDR2. Broad study findings and their caveats: Estimates of total diversity from one million sequenced T cells were regarded as lower bounds and underestimates. Because the CMV infection status of the donors was unknown, age-related changes in expanded clonotypes may potentially have been confounded. Conclusive comparison of naive and antigen-experienced compartments was prevented by the profiling of bulk unsorted PBMCs. Compared with the aged group, the long-lived group had more naive CD4+ T cells, fewer expanded clones and increased TCR diversity, suggesting age selection. Observed TCR beta diversity per million T cells fell roughly linearly with age, and a significant reduction was already apparent by age roughly 40. A strong correlation was found between observed TCR beta diversity and the percentage of naive T cells measured by flow cytometry.

The chain is assembled from TRBV7-3 and TRBJ1-5. The sample consisted of blood. This TCR came from a woman aged 55-69 years in good health. The CDR3 loop reads CASSLGGKAAQYFGGGEQPQHF.